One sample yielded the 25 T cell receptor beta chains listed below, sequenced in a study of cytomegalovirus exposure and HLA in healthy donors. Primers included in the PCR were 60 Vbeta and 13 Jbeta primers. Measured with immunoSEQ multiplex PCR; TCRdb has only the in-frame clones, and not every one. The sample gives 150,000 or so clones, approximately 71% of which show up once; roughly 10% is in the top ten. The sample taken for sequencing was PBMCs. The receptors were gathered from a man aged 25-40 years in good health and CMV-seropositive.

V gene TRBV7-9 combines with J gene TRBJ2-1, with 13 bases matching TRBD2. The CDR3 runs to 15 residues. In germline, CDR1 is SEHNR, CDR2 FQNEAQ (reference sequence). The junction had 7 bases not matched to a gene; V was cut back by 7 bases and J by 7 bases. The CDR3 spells CASIPGTSGTNEQFF. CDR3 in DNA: TGTGCCAGCATCCCTGGGACTAGCGGGACTAATGAGCAGTTCTTC.

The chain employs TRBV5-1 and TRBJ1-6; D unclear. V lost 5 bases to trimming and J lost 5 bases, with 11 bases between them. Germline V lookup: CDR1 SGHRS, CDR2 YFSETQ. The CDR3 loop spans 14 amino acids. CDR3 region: CASRPAGNNSPLHF. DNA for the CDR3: TGCGCCAGCAGGCCCGCGGGGAATAATTCACCCCTCCACTTT.

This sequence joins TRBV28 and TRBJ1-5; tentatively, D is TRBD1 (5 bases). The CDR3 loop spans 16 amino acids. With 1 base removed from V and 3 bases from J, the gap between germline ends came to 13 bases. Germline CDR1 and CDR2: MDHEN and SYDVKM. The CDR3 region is CASSLLGQGNNQPQHF. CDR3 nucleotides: TGTGCCAGCAGTTTATTGGGGCAGGGAAACAATCAGCCCCAGCATTTT. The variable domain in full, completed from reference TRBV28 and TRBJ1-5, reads DVKVTQSSRYLVKRTGEKVFLECVQDMDHENMFWYRQDPGLGLRLIYFSYDVKMKEKGDIPEGYSVSREKKERFSLILESASTNQTSMYLCASSLLGQGNNQPQHFGDGTRLSIL.

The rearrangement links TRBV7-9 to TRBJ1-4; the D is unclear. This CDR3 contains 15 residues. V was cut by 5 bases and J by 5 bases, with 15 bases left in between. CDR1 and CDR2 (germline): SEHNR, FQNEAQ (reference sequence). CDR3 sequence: CASSPFLQPNEKLFF. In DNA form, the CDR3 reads TGTGCCAGCAGCCCCTTCCTACAGCCAAATGAAAAACTGTTTTTT.

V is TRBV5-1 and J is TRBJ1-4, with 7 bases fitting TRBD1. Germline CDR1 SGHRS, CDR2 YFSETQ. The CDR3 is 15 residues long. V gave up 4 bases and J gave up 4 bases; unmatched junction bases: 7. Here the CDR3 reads CASSLTGVGNEKLFF. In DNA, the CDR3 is TGCGCCAGCAGCCTCACAGGGGTGGGTAATGAAAAACTGTTTTTT.

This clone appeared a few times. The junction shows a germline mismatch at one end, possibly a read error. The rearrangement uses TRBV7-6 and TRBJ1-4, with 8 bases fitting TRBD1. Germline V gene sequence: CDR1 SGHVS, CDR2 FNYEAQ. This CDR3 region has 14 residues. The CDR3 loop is CASSPQGAGEKLFF. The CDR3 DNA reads TGTGCTAGCAGCCCGCAGGGGGCGGGTGAAAAACTGTTTTTT.

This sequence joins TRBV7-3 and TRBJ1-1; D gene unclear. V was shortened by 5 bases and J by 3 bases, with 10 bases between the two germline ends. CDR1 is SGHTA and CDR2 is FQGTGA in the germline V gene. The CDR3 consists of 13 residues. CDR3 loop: CASSLRRDTEAFF. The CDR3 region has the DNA TGTGCCAGCAGCCTACGGAGAGACACTGAAGCTTTCTTT.

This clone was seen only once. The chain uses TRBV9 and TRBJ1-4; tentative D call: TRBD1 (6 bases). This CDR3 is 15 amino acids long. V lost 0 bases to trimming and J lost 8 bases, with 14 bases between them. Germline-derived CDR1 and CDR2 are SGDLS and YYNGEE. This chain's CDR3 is CASSVEVGAREKLFF. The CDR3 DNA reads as TGTGCCAGCAGCGTAGAGGTGGGGGCTAGAGAAAAACTGTTTTTT.

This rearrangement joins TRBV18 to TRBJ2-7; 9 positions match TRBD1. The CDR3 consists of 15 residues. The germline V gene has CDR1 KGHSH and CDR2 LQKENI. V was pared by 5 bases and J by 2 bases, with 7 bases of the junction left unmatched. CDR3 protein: CASSTGQGLTYEQYF. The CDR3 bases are TGTGCCAGCTCAACCGGACAGGGGCTGACCTACGAGCAGTACTTC.

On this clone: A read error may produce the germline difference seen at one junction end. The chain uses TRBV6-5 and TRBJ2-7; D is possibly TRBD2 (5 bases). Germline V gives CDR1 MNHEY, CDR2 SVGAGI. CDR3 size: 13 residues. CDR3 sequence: CASSYSNARREFF. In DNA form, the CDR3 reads TGTGCCAGCAGTTACTCGAACGCCCGAAGGGAGTTCTTC.

As DNA, the CDR3 is TGTGCCAGCAGCGCAACACTCGGGACTAGCGGGAGTGGTGATGAGCAGTTCTTC. It codes for CASSATLGTSGSGDEQFF. This chain links TRBV7-9 with TRBJ2-1; 14 bases are a match to TRBD2. The CDR3 consists of 18 residues. Trimming removed 5 bases from V and 8 bases from J; junction bases left unmatched: 14. The V gene's germline CDR1 is SEHNR and CDR2 FQNEAQ (reference sequence).

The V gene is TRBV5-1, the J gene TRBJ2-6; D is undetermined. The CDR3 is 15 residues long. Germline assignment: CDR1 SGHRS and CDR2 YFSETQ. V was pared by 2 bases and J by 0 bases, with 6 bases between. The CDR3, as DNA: TGCGCCAGCAGCTTAATGAGCTCTGGGGCCAACGTCCTGACTTTC. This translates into CASSLMSSGANVLTF.

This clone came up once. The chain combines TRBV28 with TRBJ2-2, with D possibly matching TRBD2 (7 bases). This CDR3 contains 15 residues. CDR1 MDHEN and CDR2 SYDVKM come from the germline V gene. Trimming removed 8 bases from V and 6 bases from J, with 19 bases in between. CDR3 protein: CASLGGTGGPGELFF. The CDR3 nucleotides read TGTGCCAGCCTTGGCGGGACGGGGGGCCCCGGGGAGCTGTTTTTT.

The CDR3 sequence: CASSYGHQNTEAFF. The CDR3 DNA is TGTGCCAGCAGCTATGGCCACCAGAACACTGAAGCTTTCTTT. The chain links TRBV7-3 to TRBJ1-1; no definite D call. The germline CDR1 and CDR2 sequences are SGHTA and FQGTGA. The length of the CDR3 is 14 residues. V dropped 4 bases and J dropped 1 base, with 10 bases sitting between them.

As DNA, the CDR3 is TGCGCCAGCAGCCCGGGACAGGGGGCATACGAGCAGTACTTC. Translating it yields CASSPGQGAYEQYF. This chain links TRBV5-1 with TRBJ2-7; 12 bases line up with TRBD1. This CDR3 is built from 14 residues. CDR1 is SGHRS, CDR2 YFSETQ, per germline. With V trimmed by 4 bases and J by 4 bases, 3 bases remained unmatched.

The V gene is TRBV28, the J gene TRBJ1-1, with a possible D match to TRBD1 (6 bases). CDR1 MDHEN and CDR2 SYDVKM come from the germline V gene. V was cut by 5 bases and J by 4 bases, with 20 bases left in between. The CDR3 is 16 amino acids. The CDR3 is CASSPGQWPSGTEAFF. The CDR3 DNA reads TGTGCCAGCAGTCCCGGACAGTGGCCTTCGGGCACTGAAGCTTTCTTT. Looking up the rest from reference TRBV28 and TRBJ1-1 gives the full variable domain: DVKVTQSSRYLVKRTGEKVFLECVQDMDHENMFWYRQDPGLGLRLIYFSYDVKMKEKGDIPEGYSVSREKKERFSLILESASTNQTSMYLCASSPGQWPSGTEAFFGQGTRLTVV.

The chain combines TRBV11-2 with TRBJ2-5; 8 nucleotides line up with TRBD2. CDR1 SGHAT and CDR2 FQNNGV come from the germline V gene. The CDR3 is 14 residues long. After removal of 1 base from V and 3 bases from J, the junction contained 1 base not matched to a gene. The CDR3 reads CASSLVSGKETQYF. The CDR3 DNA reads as TGTGCCAGCAGCTTAGTTAGCGGGAAAGAGACCCAGTACTTC.

In DNA form, the CDR3 reads TGTGCTACTGAAGGGGGCCCCTACGAGCAGTACTTC. Its translation is CATEGGPYEQYF. The J gene is TRBJ2-7, the V gene TRBV6-6; 7 nucleotides line up with TRBD1. CDR1 MNHNY and CDR2 SVGAGI come from the germline V gene (reference sequence). The CDR3 runs 12 residues.

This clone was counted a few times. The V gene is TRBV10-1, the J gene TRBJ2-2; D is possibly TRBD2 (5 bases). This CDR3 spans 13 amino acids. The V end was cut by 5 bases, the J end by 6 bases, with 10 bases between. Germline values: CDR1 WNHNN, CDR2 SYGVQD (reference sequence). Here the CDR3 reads CASSKLVPGELFF. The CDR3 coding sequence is TGCGCCAGCAGTAAACTAGTTCCCGGGGAGCTGTTTTTT.

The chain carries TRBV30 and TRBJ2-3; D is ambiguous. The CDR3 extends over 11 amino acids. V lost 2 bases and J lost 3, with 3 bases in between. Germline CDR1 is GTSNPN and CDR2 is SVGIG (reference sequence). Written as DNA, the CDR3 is TGTGCCTGGAGTCTAACAGATACGCAGTATTTT. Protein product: CAWSLTDTQYF.

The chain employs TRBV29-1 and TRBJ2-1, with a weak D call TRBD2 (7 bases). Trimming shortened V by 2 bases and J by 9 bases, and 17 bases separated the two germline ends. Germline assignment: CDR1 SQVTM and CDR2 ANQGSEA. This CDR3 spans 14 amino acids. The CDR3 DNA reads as TGCAGCGTTGAAAGGAGACTAGCACAGGGTGAGCAGTTCTTC. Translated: CSVERRLAQGEQFF.

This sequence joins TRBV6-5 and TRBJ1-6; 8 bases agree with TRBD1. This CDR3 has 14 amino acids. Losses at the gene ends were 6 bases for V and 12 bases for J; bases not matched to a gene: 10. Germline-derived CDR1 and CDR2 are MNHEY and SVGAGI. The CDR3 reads CASSPVRGQGPLHF. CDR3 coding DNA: TGTGCCAGCAGCCCTGTTCGAGGACAGGGACCCCTCCACTTT.

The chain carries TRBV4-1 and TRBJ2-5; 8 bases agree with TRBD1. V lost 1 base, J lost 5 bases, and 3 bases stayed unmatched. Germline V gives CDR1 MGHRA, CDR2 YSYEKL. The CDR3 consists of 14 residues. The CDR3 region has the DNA TGCGCCAGCAGCCAAGGGACAGGGTGGGAGACCCAGTACTTC. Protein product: CASSQGTGWETQYF.

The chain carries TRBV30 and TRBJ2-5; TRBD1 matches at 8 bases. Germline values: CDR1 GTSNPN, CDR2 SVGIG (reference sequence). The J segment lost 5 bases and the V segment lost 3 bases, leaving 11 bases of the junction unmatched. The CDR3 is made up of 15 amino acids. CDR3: CAWSWGQGALETQYF. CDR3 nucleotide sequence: TGTGCCTGGAGCTGGGGGCAGGGGGCGTTGGAGACCCAGTACTTC.

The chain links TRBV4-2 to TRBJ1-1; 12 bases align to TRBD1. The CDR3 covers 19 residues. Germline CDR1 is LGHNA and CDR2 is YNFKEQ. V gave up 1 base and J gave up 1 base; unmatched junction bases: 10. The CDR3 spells CASSQVGGGQGAWNTEAFF. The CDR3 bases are TGTGCCAGCAGCCAAGTTGGGGGGGGACAGGGGGCCTGGAACACTGAAGCTTTCTTT.